The 28 T cell receptor beta chains reported below all come from one sample, sequenced in a study of blood T cell repertoires in COVID-19. Libraries were prepared by immunoSEQ multiplex PCR; TCRdb keeps only in-frame clonotypes and omits some of them. The top ten hold 0.97% of the sample, which has some 100,000 clones, approximately 91% seen once. The sample comprised peripheral blood. The source is a man between 60 and 75 years old with acute or convalescent COVID-19.

V gene TRBV27 combines with J gene TRBJ1-1; no definite D call. Per germline, CDR1 MNHEY and CDR2 SMNVEV (reference sequence). This CDR3 has 13 amino acids. Trimming took 3 bases from V and 1 from J, leaving 6 bases between them. The DNA for the CDR3 is TGTGCCAGCAGTTTTATCGGGAACACTGAAGCTTTCTTT. Its translation: CASSFIGNTEAFF.

The chain couples TRBV10-2 to TRBJ1-1; D gene uncertain. This CDR3 has 12 residues. The germline V gene has CDR1 WSHSY and CDR2 SAAADI. Trimming removed 2 bases at V and 8 bases at J, with 9 bases between. The CDR3 is CASSEGRAEAFF. CDR3 sequence (DNA): TGCGCCAGCAGTGAGGGTAGAGCGGAAGCTTTCTTT.

The V gene is TRBV5-1, the J gene TRBJ2-5; 8 bases match TRBD1. J lost 1 base, V lost 4 bases, and 9 bases had no gene match. Germline CDR1 SGHRS, CDR2 YFSETQ. This CDR3 is built from 16 residues. CDR3 bases: TGCGCCAGCAGCCCCTGGACAGGGACCCTCCAAGAGACCCAGTACTTC. It specifies CASSPWTGTLQETQYF.

CDR3 DNA: TGTGCCAGCAGTTTGGGGGGAAGCTCCTACGAGCAGTACGTC. Translation gives CASSLGGSSYEQYV. The rearrangement uses TRBV28 and TRBJ2-7, with D tentatively TRBD2 (6 bases). CDR3 length equals 14 residues. V shed 3 bases and J shed 0 bases, with 9 bases lying between them. CDR1 is MDHEN, CDR2 SYDVKM, per germline.

The gene calls are TRBV28 and TRBJ1-3; weak D call: TRBD1 (5 bases). V was pared by 5 bases and J by 2 bases, with 13 bases between. The CDR3 consists of 15 residues. Germline assignment: CDR1 MDHEN and CDR2 SYDVKM. The CDR3 sequence: CASSPLTVAGNTIYF. In DNA form, the CDR3 reads TGTGCCAGCAGTCCCCTGACAGTAGCTGGAAACACCATATATTTT.

The V call is TRBV29-1, the J call TRBJ2-5; D perhaps matches TRBD2 (5 bases). The V end lost 4 bases, the J end lost 1 base, and 10 bases lay between the germline ends. The CDR3 has 13 amino acids. Germline assignment: CDR1 SQVTM and CDR2 ANQGSEA. The CDR3 nucleotides read TGCAGCGTTGCGGCTAGCTCCCAAGAGACCCAGTACTTC. Translated, it gives CSVAASSQETQYF.

This chain joins TRBV5-8 and TRBJ2-1, with D perhaps matching TRBD2 (6 bases). Trimming cost V 4 bases and J 9 bases, with 17 bases left between them. CDR1 and CDR2 from the germline V gene are SGHTS and YDEGEE. The CDR3 is made up of 14 amino acids. This chain's CDR3 is CASSTGTSRGEQFF. The CDR3 DNA reads as TGTGCCAGCAGCACCGGGACTTCCAGAGGTGAGCAGTTCTTC.

This sequence joins TRBV19 and TRBJ1-2; 12 bases match TRBD1. The germline CDR1 and CDR2 sequences are LNHDA and SQIVND (reference sequence). The CDR3 runs 16 residues. V shed 3 bases and J 3 bases; nucleotides not matched to a gene: 5. CDR3 loop: CASSMGTGGFDYGYTF. The CDR3, as DNA: TGTGCCAGTAGTATGGGGACAGGGGGCTTTGACTATGGCTACACCTTC.

The gene calls are TRBV9 and TRBJ1-2, with D maybe TRBD1 (5 bases). Germline V lookup: CDR1 SGDLS, CDR2 YYNGEE. This CDR3 is built from 15 residues. V was shortened by 4 bases and J by 4 bases, with 17 bases between the two germline ends. The CDR3 nucleotides read TGTGCCAGCAGCCCCGACGGGGGAATCGGCTATGGCTACACCTTC. It specifies CASSPDGGIGYGYTF.

The chain uses TRBV24-1 and TRBJ2-3; 9 bases match TRBD2. The CDR3 is made up of 20 amino acids. V shed 4 bases, J shed 4 bases, and the junction held 20 bases outside the gene matches. Germline CDR1 and CDR2: KGHDR and SFDVKD. The CDR3 DNA is TGTGCCACCAGTGACCCCTCCCGGGGCGGGAGGGCCGTTCTGGCAGATACGCAGTATTTT. Translated, it gives CATSDPSRGGRAVLADTQYF.

V usage is TRBV9 and J usage is TRBJ2-3; 9 bases fit TRBD2. CDR3 size: 17 residues. Germline CDR1 reads SGDLS; CDR2 reads YYNGEE. J gave up 6 bases and V 3 bases, and 14 bases lay outside the gene matches. The CDR3 here is CASSAQGTSPRTDTQYF. Here the CDR3 DNA reads TGTGCCAGCAGCGCCCAGGGGACTAGCCCCCGAACTGATACGCAGTATTTT. Complete variable domain (other parts from reference TRBV9 and TRBJ2-3): DSGVTQTPKHLITATGQRVTLRCSPRSGDLSVYWYQQSLDQGLQFLIQYYNGEERAKGNILERFSAQQFPDLHSELNLSSLELGDSALYFCASSAQGTSPRTDTQYFGPGTRLTVL.

This chain joins TRBV25-1 and TRBJ1-5; D unresolved. In germline, CDR1 is MGHDK, CDR2 SYGVNS. V dropped 3 bases and J dropped 6 bases, with 12 bases sitting between them. The CDR3 sequence is 14 residues long. CDR3 nucleotide sequence: TGTGCCAGCAGTGACTCTCGGACTGGTCAGCCCCAGCATTTT. It encodes CASSDSRTGQPQHF.

The V gene is TRBV14, the J gene TRBJ2-5; 11 bases match TRBD2. J gave up 3 bases and V 4 bases, and 10 bases lay outside the gene matches. The CDR3 extends over 17 amino acids. CDR1 is SGHDN and CDR2 is FVKESK in the germline V gene. CDR3 nucleotide sequence: TGTGCCAGCAGCCCCTTAGCGGGAGGGCCGAGAGAAGAGACCCAGTACTTC. This translates into CASSPLAGGPREETQYF.

J is TRBJ1-4 and V is TRBV10-3; maybe TRBD1 (6 bases). Trimming pared 8 bases from V and 0 bases from J, leaving 13 bases between. This CDR3 contains 15 residues. Per germline, CDR1 ENHRY and CDR2 SYGVKD. In DNA form, the CDR3 reads TGTGCCATCTCCCCGGACAGATCAACTAATGAAAAACTGTTTTTT. It encodes CAISPDRSTNEKLFF.

V gene TRBV6-4 combines with J gene TRBJ1-4, with TRBD1 matching over 9 bases. Germline loops: CDR1 MRHNA, CDR2 SNTAGT. The V and J ends lost 3 bases and 0 bases, in that order; junction bases with no gene match: 11. The CDR3 loop spans 19 amino acids. The CDR3, as DNA: TGTGCCAGCAGTGATAAAATCGGGACAGGGAACGCAACTAATGAAAAACTGTTTTTT. Translating it yields CASSDKIGTGNATNEKLFF.

The CDR3 spells CASSSWEAGGGTQYF. In DNA, the CDR3 is TGTGCCAGCAGTTCCTGGGAGGCGGGAGGAGGTACGCAGTATTTT. The chain recombines TRBV27 with TRBJ2-3; 8 bases align to TRBD2. The V gene end was trimmed by 4 bases and the J gene end by 8 bases; junction bases not matched to a gene: 11. The CDR3 spans 15 residues. CDR1 and CDR2 (germline): MNHEY, SMNVEV (reference sequence).

This clone was observed a single time. V gene TRBV4-1 combines with J gene TRBJ2-5; 10 bases line up with TRBD1. The V gene end was trimmed by 3 bases and the J gene end by 4 bases; junction bases not matched to a gene: 5. This CDR3 comprises 15 residues. Germline CDR1 reads MGHRA; CDR2 reads YSYEKL. The CDR3 DNA follows: TGCGCCAGCAGCCACACCGACAGGGGGCGAGAGACCCAGTACTTC. Amino acid sequence: CASSHTDRGRETQYF.

This chain uses TRBV6-1 with TRBJ1-5; tentatively, D is TRBD1 (5 bases). The germline V and J ends were trimmed by 4 bases and 4 bases, with 17 bases remaining between them. Germline V lookup: CDR1 MNHNS, CDR2 SASEGT. The CDR3 covers 16 residues. CDR3 region: CASSVPKGAVNQPQHF. The CDR3 nucleotides are TGTGCCAGCAGTGTCCCAAAAGGGGCCGTGAATCAGCCCCAGCATTTT.

The chain uses TRBV12-3 or TRBV12-4 and TRBJ2-2, with D perhaps matching TRBD2 (6 bases). V was trimmed by 3 bases and J by 7 bases, leaving 6 bases between them. The CDR3 contains 12 residues. This chain's CDR3 is CASSLEGGELFF. CDR3 bases: TGTGCCAGCAGTTTGGAGGGCGGGGAGCTGTTTTTT.

The chain combines TRBV19 with TRBJ2-1; maybe TRBD2 (6 bases). CDR1 and CDR2 from the germline V gene are LNHDA and SQIVND (reference sequence). The V gene lost 6 bases and the J gene lost 8 bases, with 29 bases spanning the gap. The CDR3 is made up of 18 amino acids. CDR3 amino acids: CASRDGGTGVNKWDEQFF. Here the CDR3 DNA reads TGTGCCAGTAGGGATGGGGGTACGGGGGTGAATAAATGGGATGAGCAGTTCTTC.

The gene calls are TRBV3-1 (or the pseudogene TRBV3-2) and TRBJ2-7; D gene ambiguous. V was cut by 1 base and J by 6 bases, with 13 bases left in between. Per germline, CDR1 LGHDT and CDR2 YNNKEL (reference sequence). This CDR3 has 14 amino acids. Here the CDR3 DNA reads TGTGCCAGCAGCCAAGGACACGTTCCATCCGAGCAGTACGTC. Translated: CASSQGHVPSEQYV.

The rearrangement joins TRBV19 to TRBJ2-1, with TRBD2 identical over 12 bases. From germline, CDR1 is LNHDA and CDR2 SQIVND (reference sequence). The V gene end was trimmed by 6 bases and the J gene end by 6 bases; junction bases not matched to a gene: 12. The CDR3 loop spans 17 amino acids. The CDR3 loop is CASSDSPGLAGSNEQFF. The CDR3 bases are TGTGCCAGTAGCGATTCCCCTGGACTAGCGGGAAGCAATGAGCAGTTCTTC.

In its sample, this clone was seen a few times. V usage is TRBV9 and J usage is TRBJ1-4; 9 nucleotides line up with TRBD1. V dropped 3 bases and J dropped 7; count of bases not matched to a gene: 7. The CDR3 has 15 amino acids. CDR1 is SGDLS, CDR2 YYNGEE, per germline. The CDR3 here is CASSAGQGQVEKLFF. The CDR3 bases are TGTGCCAGCAGCGCTGGACAGGGGCAAGTTGAAAAACTGTTTTTT.

This sequence joins TRBV2 and TRBJ2-5; 13 bases map to TRBD2. After removal of 6 bases from V and 2 bases from J, the junction contained 6 bases not matched to a gene. CDR1 is SNHLY and CDR2 is FYNNEI in the germline V gene. CDR3 length equals 16 residues. The CDR3 region is CASRRLAGGGQETQYF. CDR3 bases: TGTGCCAGCAGGCGACTAGCGGGGGGAGGGCAAGAGACCCAGTACTTC.

This clone came up a few times. V and J are TRBV18 and TRBJ2-1; 8 bases line up with TRBD1. The CDR3 runs to 15 residues. Trimming at V came to 3 bases and at J to 5 bases, leaving 6 bases not matched to a gene. The germline gives CDR1 KGHSH, CDR2 LQKENI. The CDR3 spells CASSPRDRNNNEQFF. The CDR3 DNA follows: TGTGCCAGCTCACCCCGGGACAGGAATAACAATGAGCAGTTCTTC.

This clone came up once. The chain has TRBV24-1 and TRBJ2-1, with D possibly TRBD1 on 6 matching bases. This CDR3 region has 13 residues. The V gene lost 5 bases and the J gene lost 9 bases, with 13 bases spanning the gap. Germline CDR1 KGHDR, CDR2 SFDVKD. The CDR3: CATSATGLGEQFF. The CDR3 DNA follows: TGTGCCACCAGTGCCACAGGGTTGGGTGAGCAGTTCTTC.

This rearrangement joins TRBV7-2 to TRBJ1-5, with 11 nucleotides matching TRBD1. The CDR3 length is 15 residues. Germline V gene lookup returns CDR1 SGHTA and CDR2 FQGNSA. V lost 5 bases, J lost 2 bases, and 2 bases stayed unmatched. CDR3 bases: TGTGCCAGCAGCATGGGACAGGGGGGCAATCAGCCCCAGCATTTT. Translating it yields CASSMGQGGNQPQHF.

This chain links TRBV9 with TRBJ1-4; 7 bases are a match to TRBD1. CDR1 is SGDLS and CDR2 is YYNGEE in the germline V gene. CDR3 length equals 17 residues. V lost 0 bases to trimming and J lost 8 bases; unmatched junction nucleotides: 13. CDR3 bases: TGTGCCAGCAGCGTAGGGGCTCCGGGACAGATAGGCGAAAAACTGTTTTTT. Its translation: CASSVGAPGQIGEKLFF.